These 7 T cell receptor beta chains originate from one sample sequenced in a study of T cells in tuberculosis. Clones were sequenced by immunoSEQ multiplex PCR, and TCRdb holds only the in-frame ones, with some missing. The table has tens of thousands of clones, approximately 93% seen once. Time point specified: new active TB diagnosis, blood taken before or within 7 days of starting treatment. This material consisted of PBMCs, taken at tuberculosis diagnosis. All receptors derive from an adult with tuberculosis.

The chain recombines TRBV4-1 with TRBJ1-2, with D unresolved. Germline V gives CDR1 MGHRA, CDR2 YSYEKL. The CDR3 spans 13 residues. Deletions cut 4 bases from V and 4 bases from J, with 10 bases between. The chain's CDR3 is CASSLTNSYGYTF. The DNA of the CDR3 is TGCGCCAGCAGCCTGACTAATAGCTATGGCTACACCTTC.

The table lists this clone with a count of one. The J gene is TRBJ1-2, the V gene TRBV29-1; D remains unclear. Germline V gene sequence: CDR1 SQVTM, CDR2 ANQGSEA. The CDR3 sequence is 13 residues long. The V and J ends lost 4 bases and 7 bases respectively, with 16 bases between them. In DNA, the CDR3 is TGCAGCGTTGGAAGAGCCGGGATCGGTGGCTACACCTTC. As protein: CSVGRAGIGGYTF.

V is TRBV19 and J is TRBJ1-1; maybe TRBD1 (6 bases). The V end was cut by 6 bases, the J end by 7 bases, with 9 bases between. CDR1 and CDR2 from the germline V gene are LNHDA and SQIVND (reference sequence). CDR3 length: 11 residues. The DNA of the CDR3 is TGTGCCAGTAGACAGGGAAGTGAAGCTTTCTTT. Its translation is CASRQGSEAFF.

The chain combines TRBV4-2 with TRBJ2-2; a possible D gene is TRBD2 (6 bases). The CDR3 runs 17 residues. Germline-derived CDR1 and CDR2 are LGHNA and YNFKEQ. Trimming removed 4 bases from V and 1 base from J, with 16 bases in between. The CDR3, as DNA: TGTGCCAGCAGCCTTGGGAAAGGCGGGGTGAACACCGGGGAGCTGTTTTTT. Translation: CASSLGKGGVNTGELFF.

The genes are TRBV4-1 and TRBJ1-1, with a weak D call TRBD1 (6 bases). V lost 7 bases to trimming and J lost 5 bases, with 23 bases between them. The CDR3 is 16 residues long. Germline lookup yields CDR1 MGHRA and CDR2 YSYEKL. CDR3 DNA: TGCGCCAGCAACGCAAGGACAGCCAAAAAAGGGACTGAAGCTTTCTTT. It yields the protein CASNARTAKKGTEAFF.

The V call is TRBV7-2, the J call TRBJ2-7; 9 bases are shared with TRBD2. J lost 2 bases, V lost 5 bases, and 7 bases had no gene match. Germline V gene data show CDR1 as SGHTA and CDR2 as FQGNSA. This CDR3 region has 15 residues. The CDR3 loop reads CASSALAGRPYEQYF. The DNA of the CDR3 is TGTGCCAGCAGCGCGCTAGCGGGGAGACCCTACGAGCAGTACTTC.

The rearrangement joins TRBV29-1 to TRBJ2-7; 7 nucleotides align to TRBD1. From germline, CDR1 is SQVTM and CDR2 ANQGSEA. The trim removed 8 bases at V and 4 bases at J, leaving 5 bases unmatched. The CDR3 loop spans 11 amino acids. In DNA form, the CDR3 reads TGCAGCACATCGACAGGGTACGAGCAGTACTTC. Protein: CSTSTGYEQYF.